This T cell receptor beta chain appears in the sequencing data of a study of metastatic and nonmetastatic thyroid tumors (dated by TCRdb to 2020 to 2021). Turning to the overall study: Repertoires from peripheral blood and from tumor or nodule tissue samples of malignant and benign thyroid patients were compared.

Many counts were recorded for this clone. Its recognized antigen is unknown. Base qualities are not at hand, and no much larger clone is one base apart. The CDR3 runs 16 residues from the cysteine to the phenylalanine. The retained sequence is limited to the CDR3, 48 bases, with the frame set at the first base. The junction shows trimming of 4 bases on V and 0 bases on J, and the gene matches do not reach 7 bases of it. CDR1 and CDR2 are read off the germline V gene as SGHDT and YYEEEE. None of the patients had been given any treatment before thyroid surgery. Using T-cell receptor beta sequencing, the researchers looked back retrospectively at clinical samples from patients, gathered between the early 2010s and the late 2010s. Results the study describes overall, beyond this receptor: In both blood and tumor samples, malignant tumors were reported to have significantly higher TCR beta diversity than benign nodules.

The library was prepared using PCR. Sequenced using an Illumina HiSeq 4000. High-throughput sequencing was used to profile the TCR beta-chain CDR3 region of every patient. The source study handled its data this way. Drawing on CDR3 differences between clinicopathological groups, the researchers built a classifier meant to tell apart patients with distant-metastatic papillary thyroid cancer. Repertoire diversity was assessed with the Shannon index, and tumor-blood repertoire similarity with the Morisita-Horn index. TCRdb took the public reads, trimmed them with fastp at Q25, ran MiXCR for clone calling and kept in-frame beta chains. TCRdb's processing, not the authors', yielded these V and J calls. The sample records around 13,000 clones, 20% to 25% of which are singletons. Clones ranked in the top ten supply 12% to 15% of the sample.

The sequencing sample was made of adjacent normal tissue. The sequence joins TRBV5-6 to TRBJ1-1; 9 central bases correspond to TRBD1. The source of this sequence is a female donor with papillary thyroid cancer or a benign thyroid nodule (not recorded which). Some clones in this sample may be carry-over from other donors' samples. The CDR3: CASSGPGQGLNTEAFF. At the DNA level, the sequence is TGTGCCAGCAGCGGACCGGGACAGGGTTTGAACACTGAAGCTTTCTTT.